Listed below are T cell receptor beta chains from one sample, sequenced in a study of shared T cell receptors in the human thymus. Sequencing was performed with immunoSEQ multiplex PCR; in TCRdb, only in-frame clones are kept and a portion is missing. The sample gives some 400,000 clones, 95% of which show up once; around 0.019% is in the top ten. Sequencing was performed on thymocytes. The receptors come from a human donor. The CDR3 runs from the conserved cysteine through the conserved F or W. Fields, in order: clone size, D gene, V gene, J gene, CDR3 protein, CDR3 DNA. D genes are given only for firm matches. Some rows mark clone size as missing; the rest say once, few, many or name a class of expanded clone.

-	-	TRBV5-5	TRBJ2-5	CASSPGTPNPETQYF	TGTGCCAGCAGCCCCGGGACCCCCAACCCCGAGACCCAGTACTTC
-	TRBD2	TRBV27	TRBJ2-5	CASSLRGRAGETQYF	TGTGCCAGCAGTTTACGAGGGAGGGCGGGCGAGACCCAGTACTTC
-	-	TRBV5-1	TRBJ1-2	CASSSPGSPANYGYTF	TGCGCCAGCAGCTCCCCAGGGAGCCCCGCTAACTATGGCTACACCTTC
-	TRBD2	TRBV7-7	TRBJ2-2	CASSLAAGGSNTGELFF	TGTGCCAGCAGCTTAGCGGCGGGGGGGTCGAACACCGGGGAGCTGTTTTTT
-	-	TRBV7-9	TRBJ2-3	CASTPGVGADTQYF	TGTGCCAGCACTCCAGGGGTTGGTGCAGATACGCAGTATTTT
-	-	TRBV7-2	TRBJ2-7	CASSPPLAYEQYF	TGTGCCAGCAGCCCACCCCTAGCCTACGAGCAGTACTTC
-	TRBD1	TRBV5-1	TRBJ2-2	CASSLTGTGHRYHPPGELFF	TGCGCCAGCAGCTTAACCGGGACAGGGCATCGCTACCACCCCCCCGGGGAGCTGTTTTTT
-	TRBD1	TRBV28	TRBJ2-7	CASSPPGQGLHEQYF	TGTGCCAGCAGTCCCCCGGGACAGGGTCTCCACGAGCAGTACTTC
-	-	TRBV18	TRBJ1-6	CASSPRSDSLGDSPLHF	TGTGCCAGCTCACCACGATCCGATTCGCTAGGTGATTCACCCCTCCACTTT
-	-	TRBV15	TRBJ2-7	CATSRDIGGLLEQYF	TGTGCCACCAGCAGAGATATCGGCGGGCTTCTCGAGCAGTACTTC
-	-	TRBV27	TRBJ2-6	CASSPGKGDSTGANVLTF	TGTGCCAGCAGTCCCGGGAAGGGGGATTCGACTGGGGCCAACGTCCTGACTTTC
-	TRBD2	TRBV7-9	TRBJ2-1	CASSTPRGGIYNEQFF	TGTGCCAGCAGCACCCCGCGGGGGGGGATCTACAATGAGCAGTTCTTC
-	-	TRBV6-5	TRBJ1-5	CASSYGRGGNQPQHF	TGTGCCAGCAGTTACGGCAGGGGAGGCAATCAGCCCCAGCATTTT
-	-	TRBV18	TRBJ2-5	CASSPTKGFRETQYF	TGTGCCAGCTCACCAACGAAGGGATTCAGAGAGACCCAGTACTTC
-	-	TRBV5-1	TRBJ2-3	CASGRMRDTQYF	TGCGCCAGCGGTCGAATGCGGGATACGCAGTATTTT
-	TRBD1	TRBV6-5	TRBJ2-5	CASSIQGTQETQYF	TGTGCCAGCAGCATACAGGGGACCCAAGAGACCCAGTACTTC
-	-	TRBV5-8	TRBJ2-6	CASSSGANVLTF	TGTGCCAGCAGTTCTGGGGCCAACGTCCTGACTTTC
-	-	TRBV6-1	TRBJ1-4	CASRQPVATNEKLFF	TGTGCCAGCAGGCAACCGGTTGCAACTAATGAAAAACTGTTTTTT
-	TRBD2	TRBV28	TRBJ2-3	CASSNRGTSGSTDTQYF	TGTGCCAGCAGTAACCGAGGGACTAGCGGAAGCACAGATACGCAGTATTTT
-	TRBD2	TRBV11-3	TRBJ2-1	CASSLNSSGEYNEQFF	TGTGCCAGCAGCTTAAACTCAAGCGGGGAATACAATGAGCAGTTCTTC
-	-	TRBV11-1	TRBJ2-2	CASTSGRTGFANTGELFF	TGTGCCAGCACCTCCGGGAGGACAGGGTTCGCGAACACCGGGGAGCTGTTTTTT
-	-	TRBV5-5	TRBJ2-7	CASSLGTVSSYEQYF	TGTGCCAGCAGCTTGGGGACAGTAAGCTCCTACGAGCAGTACTTC
-	TRBD2	TRBV5-6	TRBJ2-1	CASSPPATSGSHNEQFF	TGTGCCAGCAGCCCCCCGGCAACTAGCGGGAGCCACAATGAGCAGTTCTTC
-	TRBD1	TRBV27	TRBJ1-4	CASSPCTGGMVATNEKLFF	TGTGCCAGCTCCCCCTGCACAGGGGGCATGGTTGCAACTAATGAAAAACTGTTTTTT
-	-	TRBV7-2	TRBJ1-2	CASSFHREWEQGYTF	TGTGCCAGCAGCTTCCACAGGGAGTGGGAACAAGGCTACACCTTC
few	-	TRBV27	TRBJ2-7	CASSLPTGNVYEQYF	TGTGCCAGCAGTTTACCTACCGGTAATGTCTACGAGCAGTACTTC
-	-	TRBV5-4	TRBJ2-6	CASSLPGPPLSSGANVLTF	TGTGCCAGCAGCTTGCCAGGGCCTCCTTTGAGCTCTGGGGCCAACGTCCTGACTTTC
-	-	TRBV7-9	TRBJ1-4	CASSPPIGKLFF	TGTGCCAGCAGCCCTCCGATCGGAAAACTGTTTTTT
-	TRBD1	TRBV9	TRBJ1-1	CASTGQGNTEAFF	TGTGCCAGCACCGGACAGGGGAACACTGAAGCTTTCTTT
-	TRBD2	TRBV7-2	TRBJ2-5	CASSLAHRLAAVGETQYF	TGTGCCAGCAGCTTAGCACACCGACTAGCGGCAGTAGGAGAGACCCAGTACTTC
-	-	TRBV25-1	TRBJ1-2	CASTPRQNYGYTF	TGTGCCAGCACCCCCCGACAGAACTATGGCTACACCTTC
-	TRBD2	TRBV7-6	TRBJ2-1	CASSLATSGKYEQFF	TGTGCCAGCAGCCTCGCCACTAGCGGGAAGTATGAGCAGTTCTTC
-	-	TRBV7-2	TRBJ1-2	CASSLGRRQGYTF	TGTGCCAGCAGCTTAGGTCGACGTCAGGGCTACACCTTC
-	-	TRBV5-4	TRBJ2-7	CASSLGDGRSYEQYF	TGTGCCAGCAGCTTAGGGGACGGACGCTCCTACGAGCAGTACTTC
-	-	TRBV4-1	TRBJ1-4	CASSQERVGEKLFF	TGCGCCAGCAGCCAAGAAAGGGTTGGTGAAAAACTGTTTTTT
-	-	TRBV4-1	TRBJ1-4	CASSQGALSKKLFF	TGCGCCAGCAGCCAAGGTGCCCTCTCTAAAAAACTGTTTTTT
-	-	TRBV4-1	TRBJ2-1	CARGGASGHNEQFF	TGCGCCCGTGGGGGGGCTAGCGGTCACAATGAGCAGTTCTTC
-	-	TRBV28	TRBJ1-1	CASSLVQPSRNTEAFF	TGTGCCAGCAGTTTAGTTCAGCCAAGTAGGAACACTGAAGCTTTCTTT
-	TRBD2	TRBV11-3	TRBJ2-5	CASSFSSRGTIQTQYF	TGTGCCAGCAGCTTTTCTAGCCGAGGGACTATACAGACCCAGTACTTC
-	-	TRBV9	TRBJ2-1	CASSVEAGFRLLFYNEQFF	TGTGCCAGCAGCGTAGAGGCGGGATTCCGTCTCTTATTCTACAATGAGCAGTTCTTC
-	-	TRBV27	TRBJ2-7	CASSLGQPYEQYF	TGTGCCAGCAGTTTAGGGCAGCCCTACGAGCAGTACTTC
-	TRBD1	TRBV29-1	TRBJ2-7	CSVEALGQGNGEQYF	TGCAGCGTTGAAGCGTTGGGACAGGGAAATGGAGAGCAGTACTTC
-	-	TRBV28	TRBJ2-7	CASRQGGYEQYF	TGTGCCAGCAGACAGGGAGGGTACGAGCAGTACTTC
-	-	TRBV6-4	TRBJ2-1	CASSAGGTRGEQFF	TGTGCCAGCAGTGCCGGGGGGACAAGGGGTGAGCAGTTCTTC
-	TRBD2	TRBV4-1	TRBJ2-1	CASSQDGREDHNEQFF	TGCGCCAGCAGCCAAGACGGGCGGGAGGACCACAATGAGCAGTTCTTC
-	TRBD1	TRBV28	TRBJ2-7	CASSLDRPYEQYF	TGTGCCAGCAGTTTGGACAGGCCCTACGAGCAGTACTTC
-	TRBD1	TRBV7-9	TRBJ2-4	CASSLAGQGIQYF	TGTGCCAGCAGCTTAGCCGGACAGGGCATTCAGTACTTC
-	TRBD2	TRBV27	TRBJ2-3	CASSLTSGRFRDTQYF	TGTGCCAGCAGTTTAACTAGCGGGAGGTTCAGAGATACGCAGTATTTT
-	-	TRBV28	TRBJ2-3	CASSLYGRGDTQYF	TGTGCCAGCAGTTTGTACGGGAGAGGGGATACGCAGTATTTT
-	-	TRBV29-1	TRBJ1-2	CSVEDQGYGYTF	TGCAGCGTTGAAGATCAGGGGTATGGCTACACCTTC
-	-	TRBV28	TRBJ2-2	CASSQPWRGAGELFF	TGTGCCAGCAGCCAGCCTTGGAGGGGGGCCGGGGAGCTGTTTTTT
once	TRBD2	TRBV6-4	TRBJ2-2	CASSLTSLLTGELFF	TGTGCCAGCAGTTTGACTAGCCTCCTCACCGGGGAGCTGTTTTTT
-	-	TRBV30	TRBJ2-3	CAWSSPGRRPTDTQYF	TGTGCCTGGAGTTCTCCGGGCCGACGACCCACAGATACGCAGTATTTT